What follows describes a single T cell receptor (beta chain). This sample was taken from a study of blood T cell repertoires in COVID-19. About the research overall: Whether acute or convalescent, the COVID-19 samples came from the United States, Italy and Spain. PBMCs, B-cell-depleted T cells, or T cells provided the cDNA or gDNA that made up the material.

In the original workflow: The assay estimated nucleated cells by amplifying reference gene primers. The table came from immunoSEQ multiplex PCR; TCRdb's copy has only in-frame clones and leaves some out. The V and J calls and clone size were taken over from that table, and D and trimming were inferred from the DNA. The table has about 280,000 clones, around 85% seen once. Germline V gene lookup returns CDR1 MDHEN and CDR2 SYDVKM. The CDR3 covers 17 residues. V dropped 2 bases and J dropped 0 bases, with 14 bases sitting between them. The origin of this receptor is a woman aged 30 to 39 who had recovered from COVID-19. The chain couples TRBV28 to TRBJ1-5; D call uncertain. The sequencing sample was made of peripheral blood. The CDR3 sequence is CASSLTRGTVSNQPQHF. CDR3 DNA: TGTGCCAGCAGTTTAACCCGGGGAACGGTTAGCAATCAGCCCCAGCATTTT.